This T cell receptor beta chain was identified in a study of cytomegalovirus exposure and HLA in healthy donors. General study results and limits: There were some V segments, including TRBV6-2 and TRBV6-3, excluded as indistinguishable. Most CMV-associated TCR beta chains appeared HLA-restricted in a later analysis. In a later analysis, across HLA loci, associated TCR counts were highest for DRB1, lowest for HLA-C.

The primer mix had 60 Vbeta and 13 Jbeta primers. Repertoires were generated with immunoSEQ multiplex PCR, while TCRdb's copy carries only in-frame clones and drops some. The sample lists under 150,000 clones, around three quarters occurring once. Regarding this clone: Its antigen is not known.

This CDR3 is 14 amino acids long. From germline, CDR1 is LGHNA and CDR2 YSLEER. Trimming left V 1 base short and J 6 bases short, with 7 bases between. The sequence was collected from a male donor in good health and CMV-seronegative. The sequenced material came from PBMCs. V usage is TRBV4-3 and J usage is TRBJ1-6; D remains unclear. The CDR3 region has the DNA TGCGCCAGCAGCCAAGTCCCCGGTAATTCACCCCTCCACTTT. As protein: CASSQVPGNSPLHF.